One and the same sample provided the 20 T cell receptor beta chains below, sequenced in a study of human T cells and chemical hapten exposure. Described time point: patch test 1, 2 weeks after DPC sensitization. Treatment described: therapeutic diphenylcyclopropenone sensitization with weekly scalp DPC. TCRdb re-called the RACE reads through MiXCR, storing one row per CDR3 protein. The sample gives around 100,000 distinct CDR3 sequences, roughly 11% of which show up once; under 4.5% is in the top ten. The sequences come from whole blood, collected in connection with sensitization to the hapten diphenylcyclopropenone (DPC). These receptors came from a woman in her 40s with alopecia areata. Some clones in this sample may be carry-over from other donors' samples.

J is TRBJ2-3 and V is TRBV15; the match to TRBD2 covers 12 bases. V lost 1 base, J lost 3 bases, and 5 bases stayed unmatched. CDR3 length equals 17 residues. Germline CDR1 and CDR2: LNHNV and YYDKDF (reference sequence). CDR3 bases: TGTGCCACCAGCAGAGGCTCTAGCGGGAGGGTAACAGATACGCAGTATTTT. Amino acids: CATSRGSSGRVTDTQYF.

The chain employs TRBV6-2 or TRBV6-3 and TRBJ1-2; 10 bases are a match to TRBD1. CDR3 length equals 16 residues. Unmatched junction bases numbered 7, after V lost 0 bases and J lost 6 bases. Germline V gives CDR1 MNHEY, CDR2 SVGEGT. Here the CDR3 reads CASSYSTTGQGHGYTF. The CDR3 coding sequence is TGTGCCAGCAGTTACTCGACCACGGGACAGGGGCATGGCTACACCTTC.

This sequence joins TRBV10-3 and TRBJ2-7; D possibly uses TRBD1 or TRBD2 (6 bases each). CDR3 length: 14 amino acids. The V and J ends lost 4 bases and 2 bases respectively, with 12 bases between them. Germline CDR1 and CDR2: ENHRY and SYGVKD. The CDR3 nucleotides are TGTGCCATCAGTGGGGGGGACAAACCCTACGAGCAGTACTTC. Translated, it gives CAISGGDKPYEQYF.

This clonotype has a count of ten or more. The chain links TRBV3-1 to TRBJ2-7; the D call may be TRBD1 or TRBD2 (6 bases each). Germline-derived CDR1 and CDR2 are LGHDT and YNNKEL (reference sequence). The CDR3 length is 13 residues. Trimming left V 4 bases short and J 7 bases short, with 14 bases between. The CDR3 region is CASSPNRGLEQYF. The CDR3 DNA reads TGTGCCAGCAGCCCGAACCGGGGGCTGGAGCAGTACTTC.

This chain uses TRBV29-1 with TRBJ2-7; D is possibly TRBD1 (6 bases). Per germline, CDR1 SQVTM and CDR2 ANQGSEA. The ends were cut back, 4 bases at V and 0 bases at J, with 10 bases in the middle. This CDR3 is 13 amino acids long. The CDR3 reads CSVGQVHSYEQYF. CDR3 in DNA: TGCAGCGTTGGACAGGTCCACTCCTACGAGCAGTACTTC.

This clonotype was picked up many times. V usage is TRBV6-2 or TRBV6-3 and J usage is TRBJ2-5, with D perhaps matching TRBD1 (5 bases). The germline V gene has CDR1 MNHEY and CDR2 SVGEGT. CDR3 size: 14 residues. V dropped 1 base and J dropped 2 bases, with 8 bases sitting between them. The CDR3 region is CASSYLDTQETQYF. CDR3 in DNA: TGTGCCAGCAGTTACTTGGACACACAAGAGACCCAGTACTTC.

This clonotype was seen repeatedly, ten times or more. The chain carries TRBV12-3 or TRBV12-4 and TRBJ1-1; D remains ambiguous. V gave up 5 bases and J gave up 4 bases, with 14 bases separating them. The CDR3 loop spans 14 amino acids. CDR3 residues: CASSLAGSGTEAFF. CDR3 nucleotide sequence: TGTGCCAGCAGTCTGGCGGGGAGCGGCACTGAAGCTTTCTTT.

This clonotype was seen repeatedly, ten times or more. The V and J genes are TRBV2 and TRBJ2-3; D is unclear. Looked up from germline, CDR1 is SNHLY and CDR2 is FYNNEI. Trimming stripped 4 bases from V and 6 bases from J, with 17 bases between. This CDR3 contains 15 residues. As DNA, the CDR3 is TGTGCCAGCAGTGTGAGTGTCTCCCACGGGGATACGCAGTATTTT. Amino acid sequence: CASSVSVSHGDTQYF.

The chain employs TRBV3-1 and TRBJ1-1; 7 nucleotides agree with TRBD1. Per germline, CDR1 LGHDT and CDR2 YNNKEL (reference sequence). The CDR3 extends over 14 amino acids. Trimming took 6 bases from V and 3 from J; bases not matched to a gene: 7. The chain's CDR3 is CASSTQGRDTEAFF. DNA for the CDR3: TGTGCCAGCAGTACACAGGGGAGGGACACTGAAGCTTTCTTT.

This clonotype came up a few times. This chain uses TRBV5-4 with TRBJ2-2; a possible D gene is TRBD1 (6 bases). The CDR3 consists of 15 residues. CDR1 and CDR2 (germline): SGHNT, YYREEE (reference sequence). Trimming left V 3 bases short and J 4 bases short, with 13 bases between. The CDR3 region is CASSSGTQSTGELFF. The CDR3 DNA reads TGTGCCAGCAGCTCCGGGACACAAAGCACCGGGGAGCTGTTTTTT. The full variable domain, rest sourced from reference TRBV5-4 and TRBJ2-2, is ETGVTQSPTHLIKTRGQQVTLRCSSQSGHNTVSWYQQALGQGPQFIFQYYREEENGRGNFPPRFSGLQFPNYSSELNVNALELDDSALYLCASSSGTQSTGELFFGEGSRLTVL.

There are many counts of this clonotype. DNA of the CDR3: TGTGCCAGCAGTGTGGCAGGGGGAGGTAGCACTGAAGCTTTCTTT. As protein: CASSVAGGGSTEAFF. The gene calls are TRBV28 and TRBJ1-1; 7 bases are shared with TRBD1. Germline V gene data show CDR1 as MDHEN and CDR2 as SYDVKM. The CDR3 spans 15 residues. The trim removed 5 bases at V and 4 bases at J, leaving 10 bases unmatched.

The chain combines TRBV7-9 with TRBJ2-7; 7 positions match TRBD2. V lost 2 bases to trimming and J lost 4 bases; unmatched junction nucleotides: 11. CDR1 and CDR2 (germline): SEHNR, FQNEAQ (reference sequence). The CDR3 loop spans 16 amino acids. The chain's CDR3 is CASSLPSSGGLYEQYF. The CDR3 DNA reads TGTGCCAGCAGCTTACCCTCTAGCGGAGGGTTATACGAGCAGTACTTC.

This clonotype was counted ten times or more. The chain is built from TRBV5-4 and TRBJ2-2, with 7 nucleotides matching TRBD2. Trimming cost V 4 bases and J 6 bases; bases outside gene matches: 9. The CDR3 is made up of 15 amino acids. Germline V CDR1 and CDR2: SGHNT, YYREEE (reference sequence). The CDR3 loop is CASSRDGAGAGELFF. The DNA for the CDR3 is TGTGCCAGCAGCAGGGACGGTGCGGGGGCCGGGGAGCTGTTTTTT.

This clonotype was detected ten times or more. The rearrangement links TRBV2 to TRBJ1-5; D ambiguous. V lost 6 bases and J 5 bases, leaving 8 bases between the germline ends. Germline values: CDR1 SNHLY, CDR2 FYNNEI. The CDR3 sequence is 12 residues long. The CDR3 sequence is CASSDGDQPQHF. For the CDR3, the DNA is TGTGCCAGCAGCGACGGAGATCAGCCCCAGCATTTT.

This clonotype was seen a few times. The chain carries TRBV5-4 and TRBJ1-1; D is unresolved. Trimming pared 4 bases from V and 8 bases from J, leaving 21 bases between. CDR1 and CDR2 (germline): SGHNT, YYREEE (reference sequence). CDR3 length equals 15 residues. In DNA, the CDR3 is TGTGCCAGCAGCCCCAGCCGGGATACGCTCGGGGAAGCTTTCTTT. Amino acid sequence: CASSPSRDTLGEAFF.

In this sample, this clonotype turned up many times. The CDR3 region is CASSPSRAHSNQPQHF. The CDR3 DNA follows: TGTGCCAGCAGCCCCAGCCGGGCCCATAGCAATCAGCCCCAGCATTTT. This chain links TRBV6-2 or TRBV6-3 with TRBJ1-5; D is unclear. Germline V gives CDR1 MNHEY, CDR2 SVGEGT. CDR3 length: 16 amino acids. V was cut by 6 bases and J by 0 bases, with 15 bases left in between.

This clonotype was found once. The V and J genes are TRBV13 and TRBJ1-1, with 8 bases lining up with TRBD1. The CDR3 contains 16 residues. V was clipped by 0 bases and J by 1 base; unmatched bases: 4. Germline V CDR1 and CDR2: PRHDT, FYEKMQ (reference sequence). Written as DNA, the CDR3 is TGTGCCAGCAGCTTAGGCCGTGGACAGGGGAACACTGAAGCTTTCTTT. This gives the protein CASSLGRGQGNTEAFF.

This chain connects TRBV3-1 to TRBJ1-1; the D is unclear. V lost 0 bases, J lost 7 bases, and 12 bases lay in between. Germline V gene data show CDR1 as LGHDT and CDR2 as YNNKEL (reference sequence). This CDR3 contains 14 residues. The CDR3 sequence: CASSQERAHVEAFF. As DNA, the CDR3 is TGTGCCAGCAGCCAAGAGAGGGCTCATGTTGAAGCTTTCTTT.

This sequence joins TRBV6-1 and TRBJ1-1; D not resolved. Germline V CDR1 and CDR2: MNHNS, SASEGT. The CDR3 contains 16 residues. V was shortened by 2 bases and J by 3 bases, with 16 bases between the two germline ends. CDR3 residues: CASSERTPGRDTEAFF. CDR3 DNA: TGTGCCAGCAGTGAAAGGACCCCCGGGAGGGACACTGAAGCTTTCTTT.

This clonotype was seen only a few times. J is TRBJ2-3 and V is TRBV2; 7 positions agree with TRBD2. CDR1 is SNHLY and CDR2 is FYNNEI in the germline V gene. The CDR3 has 18 residues. The trim removed 8 bases at V and 2 bases at J, leaving 19 bases unmatched. CDR3 protein: CASLGLPAGGGNTDTQYF. In nucleotides, the CDR3 is TGTGCCAGCCTTGGGCTCCCCGCTGGGGGGGGAAACACAGATACGCAGTATTTT.